The 23 T cell receptor beta chains in this list originate from one sample, sequenced in a study of blood T cell repertoires in COVID-19 (dated by TCRdb to between 2020 and 2021). Receptors were amplified or captured by the immunoSEQ multiplex PCR assay. Imported from immuneACCESS, the table was reduced by TCRdb to in-frame sequences with V and J called. These copies leave out some clones; in studies compared against another copy, an unresolved V gene accounts for under half, and the cause of the remainder is not known. The sample table contains about 74,000 clones; only one count was recorded for 85% of them. More than 20% of the sample comes from the top ten. Source material: peripheral blood. These receptor sequences come from a man aged 45-65 years with acute or convalescent COVID-19.

V and J are TRBV18 and TRBJ1-2; D perhaps matches TRBD1 (5 bases). The germline gives CDR1 KGHSH, CDR2 LQKENI. This CDR3 has 13 residues. V lost 8 bases to trimming and J lost 4 bases, with 14 bases between them. CDR3 DNA: TGTGCCAGCGAACAGGAATGGGGCTATGGCTACACCTTC. Its protein product is CASEQEWGYGYTF.

The CDR3 DNA sequence: TGTGCCAGCAGGGACAGGGTACCTGCTGACGAGCAGTACTTC. Its protein product is CASRDRVPADEQYF. The chain has TRBV27 and TRBJ2-7, with 8 bases that match TRBD1. In germline, CDR1 is MNHEY, CDR2 SMNVEV (reference sequence). The CDR3 loop spans 14 amino acids. Germline trimming cut 6 bases from V and 5 bases from J; bases unmatched to any gene: 9.

The genes are TRBV5-6 and TRBJ2-7; D is uncertain. The germline V gene encodes CDR1 SGHDT and CDR2 YYEEEE. The length of the CDR3 is 14 residues. V lost 0 bases, J lost 0 bases, and 7 bases lay in between. The CDR3 loop reads CASSLGVYSYEQYF. The CDR3, as DNA: TGTGCCAGCAGCTTGGGAGTGTACTCCTACGAGCAGTACTTC.

The chain couples TRBV30 to TRBJ2-5; possibly TRBD1 for D (6 bases). V dropped 4 bases and J dropped 2 bases, with 11 bases sitting between them. Germline V gene lookup returns CDR1 GTSNPN and CDR2 SVGIG (reference sequence). The CDR3 runs to 13 residues. This CDR3 reads CAWTRQVQETQYF. The CDR3 region has the DNA TGTGCCTGGACGAGACAGGTACAAGAGACCCAGTACTTC.

The CDR3 DNA sequence: TGTGCCAGCAGTGATTTAGGACAGGTTGCCGGAAACACCATATATTTT. This sequence encodes CASSDLGQVAGNTIYF. The chain joins TRBV2 to TRBJ1-3; 7 positions match TRBD1. Germline V gene data show CDR1 as SNHLY and CDR2 as FYNNEI. The V and J ends lost 3 bases and 4 bases, in that order; junction bases with no gene match: 9. The CDR3 covers 16 residues.

The chain links TRBV19 to TRBJ1-4; no definite D call. Trimming stripped 9 bases from V and 4 bases from J, with 9 bases between. This CDR3 region has 12 residues. Germline lookup yields CDR1 LNHDA and CDR2 SQIVND (reference sequence). The CDR3 loop is CASQILNEKLFF. CDR3 bases: TGTGCCAGCCAGATTCTTAATGAAAAACTGTTTTTT.

This chain uses TRBV18 with TRBJ1-4, with 8 positions matching TRBD1. Germline CDR1 reads KGHSH; CDR2 reads LQKENI. Trimming took 3 bases from V and 7 from J; bases not matched to a gene: 4. CDR3 length equals 14 residues. The DNA for the CDR3 is TGTGCCAGCTCACCGGACAGGGTGTCTGAAAAACTGTTTTTT. Amino acid sequence: CASSPDRVSEKLFF.

The genes are TRBV11-2 and TRBJ2-3; tentative D call: TRBD2 (7 bases). The CDR3 extends over 15 amino acids. CDR1 and CDR2 (germline): SGHAT, FQNNGV. The V end lost 2 bases, the J end lost 4 bases, and 13 bases lay between the germline ends. DNA of the CDR3: TGTGCCAGCAGCTTAAATGGGGGGGCGGCAGATACGCAGTATTTT. It codes for CASSLNGGAADTQYF.

The chain employs TRBV23-1 and TRBJ2-1; 7 bases agree with TRBD1. Being an ORF, TRBV23-1 has a function that is uncertain. V shed 3 bases and J 6 bases; nucleotides not matched to a gene: 8. The CDR3 covers 15 residues. The CDR3 sequence is CASSQRTGVCNEQFF. Here the CDR3 DNA reads TGCGCCAGCAGTCAGAGAACAGGGGTTTGCAATGAGCAGTTCTTC.

This chain connects TRBV4-2 to TRBJ2-1; 9 bases are a match to TRBD2. This CDR3 spans 17 amino acids. V lost 2 bases and J lost 1; bases outside the gene matches: 6. Germline CDR1 LGHNA, CDR2 YNFKEQ. In nucleotides, the CDR3 is TGTGCCAGCAGCCAAACCTTAGCGGGGGAATCCTACAATGAGCAGTTCTTC. Translation gives CASSQTLAGESYNEQFF.

The chain employs TRBV21-1 and TRBJ2-7; the table gives TRBD2 as D, unverified against the DNA. TRBV21-1 is a pseudogene. The CDR3 spans 16 residues. CDR3 coding DNA: TGTGCCAGCAGCAAAGCACAGCGGGGGGGCCCTTACGAGCAGTACGTC. It encodes CASSKAQRGGPYEQYV.

The chain is built from TRBV27 and TRBJ1-5; D may be TRBD1 (5 bases). Per germline, CDR1 MNHEY and CDR2 SMNVEV (reference sequence). This CDR3 comprises 13 residues. V was cut by 5 bases and J by 7 bases, with 12 bases left in between. CDR3: CASSPIGGQPQHF. The CDR3 bases are TGTGCCAGCAGTCCTATCGGGGGACAGCCCCAGCATTTT.

The chain is built from TRBV6-5 and TRBJ1-1; 9 positions match TRBD1. This CDR3 region has 16 residues. The germline CDR1 and CDR2 sequences are MNHEY and SVGAGI. Trimming removed 0 bases from V and 3 bases from J; junction bases left unmatched: 5. CDR3 protein: CASSYSFRDRDTEAFF. The CDR3 coding sequence is TGTGCCAGCAGTTACTCCTTCCGGGACAGGGACACTGAAGCTTTCTTT.

As to this clone: This sample also contains other DNA sequences that code for the same CDR3. This rearrangement joins TRBV5-1 to TRBJ1-1, with 9 bases aligning to TRBD1. The ends lost 4 bases at V and 3 bases at J; junction bases unmatched: 4. Germline V gene sequence: CDR1 SGHRS, CDR2 YFSETQ. The CDR3 consists of 14 residues. In DNA, the CDR3 is TGCGCCAGCAGCAGGACAGGGGCGGACACTGAAGCTTTCTTT. Encoded protein: CASSRTGADTEAFF.

Here the CDR3 DNA reads TGTGCCAGCAGAAGACAGGGGGAATCTGGAAACACCATATATTTT. Its translation is CASRRQGESGNTIYF. This sequence joins TRBV7-9 and TRBJ1-3; 9 nucleotides agree with TRBD1. Germline V gene data show CDR1 as SEHNR and CDR2 as FQNEAQ (reference sequence). The CDR3 extends over 15 amino acids. The V and J ends lost 6 bases and 1 base, in that order; junction bases with no gene match: 4.

The chain combines TRBV11-2 with TRBJ2-3; 7 nucleotides match TRBD2. Losses at the gene ends were 4 bases for V and 2 bases for J; bases not matched to a gene: 9. The CDR3 length is 16 residues. Germline assignment: CDR1 SGHAT and CDR2 FQNNGV. The CDR3 coding sequence is TGTGCCAGCAGCTACCTCAGCGGGACCTACACAGATACGCAGTATTTT. Its translation is CASSYLSGTYTDTQYF.

The chain couples TRBV12-3 or TRBV12-4 to TRBJ1-2; D remains unclear. The V and J ends lost 3 bases and 8 bases respectively, with 10 bases between them. The CDR3 is made up of 12 amino acids. CDR3 sequence: CASSFELSGYTF. The CDR3 DNA is TGTGCCAGCAGTTTTGAGCTGTCAGGCTACACCTTC.

In this sample, this clone turned up a few times. V usage is TRBV2 and J usage is TRBJ2-7; 9 bases align to TRBD2. This CDR3 has 14 amino acids. Germline V gives CDR1 SNHLY, CDR2 FYNNEI. V gave up 4 bases and J gave up 6 bases; unmatched junction bases: 7. The CDR3 region is CASSVGGGAPEQYF. In DNA form, the CDR3 reads TGTGCCAGCAGTGTTGGCGGGGGGGCTCCCGAGCAGTACTTC.

The rearrangement uses TRBV27 and TRBJ2-7; 9 bases line up with TRBD1. The germline CDR1 and CDR2 sequences are MNHEY and SMNVEV (reference sequence). V lost 4 bases to trimming and J lost 3 bases; unmatched junction nucleotides: 1. This CDR3 comprises 13 residues. CDR3 coding DNA: TGTGCCAGCAGTTCGGGACAGGGCTACGAGCAGTACTTC. Translation gives CASSSGQGYEQYF.

This clone has more than one count but fewer than ten. V is TRBV9 and J is TRBJ1-1, with D possibly TRBD1 on 5 matching bases. Trimming stripped 3 bases from V and 0 bases from J, with 6 bases between. The CDR3 spans 13 residues. The germline V gene has CDR1 SGDLS and CDR2 YYNGEE. The CDR3 sequence is CASSATVNTEAFF. DNA of the CDR3: TGTGCCAGCAGCGCGACAGTGAACACTGAAGCTTTCTTT.

V and J are TRBV19 and TRBJ2-7; TRBD2 aligns across 7 bases. Losses at the gene ends were 9 bases for V and 3 bases for J; bases not matched to a gene: 8. Germline V gene data show CDR1 as LNHDA and CDR2 as SQIVND (reference sequence). CDR3 length: 13 residues. The CDR3 nucleotides read TGTGCCAGCGCTCCTGGGGGGGGCTACGAGCAGTACGTC. The encoded protein is CASAPGGGYEQYV.

The J gene is TRBJ2-6, the V gene TRBV13; D uncertain. Germline CDR1 and CDR2: PRHDT and FYEKMQ (reference sequence). The ends were cut back, 0 bases at V and 2 bases at J, with 5 bases in the middle. The CDR3 totals 15 residues. The CDR3 loop is CASSLGTAGANVLTF. CDR3 nucleotides: TGTGCCAGCAGCTTAGGAACAGCTGGGGCCAACGTCCTGACTTTC.

This clone has only one observation. The gene calls are TRBV4-1 and TRBJ2-7; possible D gene TRBD1, 5 bases. CDR3 size: 15 residues. Between the trimmed V and J ends, which lost 0 bases and 0 bases, there was a span of 9 bases. Germline-derived CDR1 and CDR2 are MGHRA and YSYEKL. CDR3 nucleotide sequence: TGCGCCAGCAGCCAAGACAGGGCCACCTCCTACGAGCAGTACTTC. The encoded protein is CASSQDRATSYEQYF.